This T cell receptor beta chain was identified in a study of blood T cells in healthy people across ages. With respect to this clonotype: Its antigen remains unidentified.

Primers used in a second PCR of about 7 to 11 cycles were a sample-barcoded 5' primer and a J-beta primer mix. TCRdb itself ran the 5' RACE reads through MiXCR, one entry per CDR3 protein. The sample holds approximately 2,000,000 distinct CDR3 sequences, more than 35% seen once. Study findings and constraints: A roughly linear age-dependent decrease characterized TCR beta diversity per million T cells.

Germline V CDR1 and CDR2: KGHSH, LQKENI. The CDR3 is 15 amino acids. V lost 3 bases and J 1 base, leaving 12 bases between the germline ends. The sequenced sample consisted of blood. V and J are TRBV18 and TRBJ1-1; D is ambiguous. This TCR derives from a human donor in good health. The CDR3 DNA follows: TGTGCCAGCTCACCGGATTCTTTAAGGAACACTGAAGCTTTCTTT. Residues: CASSPDSLRNTEAFF. Looking up the rest from reference TRBV18 and TRBJ1-1 gives the full variable domain: NAGVMQNPRHLVRRRGQEARLRCSPMKGHSHVYWYRQLPEEGLKFMVYLQKENIIDESGMPKERFSAEFPKEGPSILRIQQVVRGDSAAYFCASSPDSLRNTEAFFGQGTRLTVV.